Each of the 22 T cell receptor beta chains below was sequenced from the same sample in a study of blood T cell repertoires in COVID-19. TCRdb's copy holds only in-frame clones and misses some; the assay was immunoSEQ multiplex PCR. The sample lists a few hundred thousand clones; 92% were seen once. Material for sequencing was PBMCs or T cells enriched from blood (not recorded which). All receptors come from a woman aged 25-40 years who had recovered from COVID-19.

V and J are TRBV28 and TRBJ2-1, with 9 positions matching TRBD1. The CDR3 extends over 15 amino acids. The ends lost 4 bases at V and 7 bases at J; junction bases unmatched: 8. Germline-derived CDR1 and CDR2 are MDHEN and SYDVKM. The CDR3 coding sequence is TGTGCCAGCAGTTCCACCGGGACAGGGATGAATGAGCAGTTCTTC. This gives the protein CASSSTGTGMNEQFF.

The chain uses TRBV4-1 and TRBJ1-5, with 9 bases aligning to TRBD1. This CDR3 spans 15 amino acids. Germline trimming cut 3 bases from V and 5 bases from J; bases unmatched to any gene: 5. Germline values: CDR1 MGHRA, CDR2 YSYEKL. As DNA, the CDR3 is TGCGCCAGCAGCCATTTGACAGGGGGTGATCAGCCCCAGCATTTT. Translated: CASSHLTGGDQPQHF.

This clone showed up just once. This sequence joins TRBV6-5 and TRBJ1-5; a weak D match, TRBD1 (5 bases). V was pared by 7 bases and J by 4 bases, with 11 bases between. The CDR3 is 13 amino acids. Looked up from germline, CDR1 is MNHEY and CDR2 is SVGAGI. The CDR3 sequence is CASTAGLNQPQHF. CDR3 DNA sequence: TGTGCCAGCACGGCAGGGCTGAATCAGCCCCAGCATTTT.

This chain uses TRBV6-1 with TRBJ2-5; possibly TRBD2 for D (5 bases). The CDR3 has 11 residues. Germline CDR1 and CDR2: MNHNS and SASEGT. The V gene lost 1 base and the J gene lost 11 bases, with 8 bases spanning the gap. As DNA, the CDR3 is TGTGCCAGCAGTGAAGTCGGGGTACAGTACTTC. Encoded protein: CASSEVGVQYF.

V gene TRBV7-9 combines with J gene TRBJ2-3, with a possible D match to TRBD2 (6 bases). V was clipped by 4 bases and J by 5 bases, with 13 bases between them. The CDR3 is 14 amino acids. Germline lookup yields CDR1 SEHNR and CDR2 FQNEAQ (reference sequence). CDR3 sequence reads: CASSYRAEGDTQYF. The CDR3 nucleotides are TGTGCCAGCAGCTATAGAGCGGAGGGAGATACGCAGTATTTT.

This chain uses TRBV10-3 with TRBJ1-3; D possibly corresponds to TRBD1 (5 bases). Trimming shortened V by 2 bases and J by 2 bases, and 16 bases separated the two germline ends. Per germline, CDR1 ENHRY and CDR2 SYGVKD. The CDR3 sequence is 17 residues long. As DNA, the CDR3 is TGTGCCATCAGTGAGCCAATGGGGCGAAGGACTGGAAACACCATATATTTT. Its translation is CAISEPMGRRTGNTIYF.

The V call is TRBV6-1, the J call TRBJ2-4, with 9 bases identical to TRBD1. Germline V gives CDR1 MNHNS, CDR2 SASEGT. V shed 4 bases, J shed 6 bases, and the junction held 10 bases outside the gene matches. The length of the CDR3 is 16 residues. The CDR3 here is CASSAVAGTGPNIQYF. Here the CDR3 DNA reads TGTGCCAGCAGTGCCGTCGCCGGGACAGGGCCAAACATTCAGTACTTC.

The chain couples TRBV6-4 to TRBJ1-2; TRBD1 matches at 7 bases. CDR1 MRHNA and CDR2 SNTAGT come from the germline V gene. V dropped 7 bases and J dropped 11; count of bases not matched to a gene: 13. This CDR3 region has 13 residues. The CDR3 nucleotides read TGTGCCAGCAAACGACAGGGATCATCAGGGTACACCTTC. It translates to CASKRQGSSGYTF.

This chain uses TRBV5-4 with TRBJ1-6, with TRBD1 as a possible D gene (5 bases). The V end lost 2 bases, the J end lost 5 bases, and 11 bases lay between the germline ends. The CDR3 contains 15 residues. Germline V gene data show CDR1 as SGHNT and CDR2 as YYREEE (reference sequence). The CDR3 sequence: CASSFSRGNNSPLHF. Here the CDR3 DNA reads TGTGCCAGCAGCTTTTCGCGGGGCAATAATTCACCCCTCCACTTT. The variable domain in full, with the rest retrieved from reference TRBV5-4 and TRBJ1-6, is ETGVTQSPTHLIKTRGQQVTLRCSSQSGHNTVSWYQQALGQGPQFIFQYYREEENGRGNFPPRFSGLQFPNYSSELNVNALELDDSALYLCASSFSRGNNSPLHFGNGTRLTVT.

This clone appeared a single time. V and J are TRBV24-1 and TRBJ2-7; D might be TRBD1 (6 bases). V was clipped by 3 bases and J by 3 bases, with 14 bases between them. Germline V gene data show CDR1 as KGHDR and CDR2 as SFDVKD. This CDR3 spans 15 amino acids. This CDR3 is CATSDPRDTYYEQYF. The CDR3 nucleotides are TGTGCCACCAGTGATCCCCGGGACACGTACTACGAGCAGTACTTC.

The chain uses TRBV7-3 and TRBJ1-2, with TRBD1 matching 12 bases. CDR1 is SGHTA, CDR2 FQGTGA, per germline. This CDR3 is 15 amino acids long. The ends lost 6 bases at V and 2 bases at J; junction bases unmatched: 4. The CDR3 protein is CASRPGTGGNYGYTF. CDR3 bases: TGTGCCAGCAGACCCGGGACAGGGGGCAACTATGGCTACACCTTC.

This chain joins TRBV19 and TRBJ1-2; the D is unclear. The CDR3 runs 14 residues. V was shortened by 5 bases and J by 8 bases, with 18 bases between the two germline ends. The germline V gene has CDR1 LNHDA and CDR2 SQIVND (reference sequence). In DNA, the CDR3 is TGTGCCAGTAGTCCCCTTGGTGAACGCGAGGGCTACACCTTC. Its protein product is CASSPLGEREGYTF.

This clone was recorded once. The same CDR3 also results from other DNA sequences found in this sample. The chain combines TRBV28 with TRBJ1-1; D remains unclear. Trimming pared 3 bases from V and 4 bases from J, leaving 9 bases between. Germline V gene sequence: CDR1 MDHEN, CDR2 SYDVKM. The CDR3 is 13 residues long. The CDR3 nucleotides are TGTGCCAGCAGTTTCCGGGTCGGCACTGAAGCTTTCTTT. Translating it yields CASSFRVGTEAFF.

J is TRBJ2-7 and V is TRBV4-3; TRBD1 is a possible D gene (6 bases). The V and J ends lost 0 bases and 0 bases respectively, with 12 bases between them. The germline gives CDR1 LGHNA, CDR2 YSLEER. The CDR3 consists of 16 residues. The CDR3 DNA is TGCGCCAGCAGCCAAGACCGGACAGTAAGCTCCTACGAGCAGTACTTC. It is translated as CASSQDRTVSSYEQYF.

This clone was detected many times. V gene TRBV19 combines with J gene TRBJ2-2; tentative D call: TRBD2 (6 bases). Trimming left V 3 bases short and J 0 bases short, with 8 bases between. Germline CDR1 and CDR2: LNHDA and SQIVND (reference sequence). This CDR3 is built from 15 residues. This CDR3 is CASSIGGTNTGELFF. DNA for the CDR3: TGTGCCAGTAGTATCGGCGGGACGAACACCGGGGAGCTGTTTTTT. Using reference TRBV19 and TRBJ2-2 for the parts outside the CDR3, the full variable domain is DGGITQSPKYLFRKEGQNVTLSCEQNLNHDAMYWYRQDPGQGLRLIYYSQIVNDFQKGDIAEGYSVSREKKESFPLTVTSAQKNPTAFYLCASSIGGTNTGELFFGEGSRLTVL.

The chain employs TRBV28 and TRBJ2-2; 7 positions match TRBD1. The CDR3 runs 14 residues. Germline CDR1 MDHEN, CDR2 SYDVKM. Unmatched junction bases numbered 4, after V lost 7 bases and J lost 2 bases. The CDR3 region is CASTRDRNTGELFF. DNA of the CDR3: TGTGCCAGCACCAGGGACAGAAACACCGGGGAGCTGTTTTTT.

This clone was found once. The CDR3 sequence is CASSQDISGSLTYEQYF. The CDR3 coding sequence is TGCGCCAGCAGCCAAGATATCAGCGGGAGTTTAACTTACGAGCAGTACTTC. The chain couples TRBV4-3 to TRBJ2-7, with TRBD2 matching over 8 bases. Trimming at V came to 0 bases and at J to 4 bases, leaving 11 bases not matched to a gene. Germline assignment: CDR1 LGHNA and CDR2 YSLEER. This CDR3 is built from 17 residues.

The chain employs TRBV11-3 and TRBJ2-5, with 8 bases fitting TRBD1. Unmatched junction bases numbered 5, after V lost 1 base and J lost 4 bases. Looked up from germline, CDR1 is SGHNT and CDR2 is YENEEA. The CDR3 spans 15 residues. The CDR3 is CASSLGTGITETQYF. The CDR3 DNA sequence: TGTGCCAGCAGCTTAGGGACAGGGATCACAGAGACCCAGTACTTC.

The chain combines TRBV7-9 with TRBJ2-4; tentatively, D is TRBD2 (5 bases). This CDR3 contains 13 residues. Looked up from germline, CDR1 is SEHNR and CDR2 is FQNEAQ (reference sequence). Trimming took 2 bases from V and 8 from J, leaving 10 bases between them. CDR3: CASSLSGEYIQYF. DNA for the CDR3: TGTGCCAGCAGCTTAAGTGGGGAGTACATTCAGTACTTC.

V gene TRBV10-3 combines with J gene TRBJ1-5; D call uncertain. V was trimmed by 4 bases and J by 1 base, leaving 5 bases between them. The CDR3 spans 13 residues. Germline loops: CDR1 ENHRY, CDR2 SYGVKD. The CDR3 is CAISGGSNQPQHF. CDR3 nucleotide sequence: TGTGCCATCAGTGGAGGGAGCAATCAGCCCCAGCATTTT.

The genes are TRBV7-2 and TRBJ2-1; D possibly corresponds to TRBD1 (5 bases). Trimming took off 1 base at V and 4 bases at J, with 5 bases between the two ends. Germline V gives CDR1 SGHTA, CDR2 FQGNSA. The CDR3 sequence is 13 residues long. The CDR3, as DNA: TGTGCCAGCAGCTTAGACAGGTACAATGAGCAGTTCTTC. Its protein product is CASSLDRYNEQFF.

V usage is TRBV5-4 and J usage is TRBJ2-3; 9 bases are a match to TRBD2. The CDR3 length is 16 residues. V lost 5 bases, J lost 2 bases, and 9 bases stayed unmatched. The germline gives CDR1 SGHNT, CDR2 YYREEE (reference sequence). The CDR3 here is CASSSGGSRTTDTQYF. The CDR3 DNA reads TGTGCCAGCAGTAGCGGGGGCTCGCGGACCACAGATACGCAGTATTTT.